This is a list of T cell receptor beta chains from one sample in a study of cytomegalovirus exposure and HLA in healthy donors. The method was immunoSEQ multiplex PCR; TCRdb's version includes in-frame clones alone and lacks a portion of them. The table includes about 130,000 clones, 74% detected once. The sequenced material came from PBMCs. The receptors shown here come from a woman aged 45 to 65 in good health and CMV-seropositive. Each CDR3 is given with its conserved first and last residue. D genes are given only for firm matches. Not every row has a clone size; where given, it reads once, few, many or a size class.

V gene	D gene	clone size	J gene	CDR3 protein	CDR3 DNA
TRBV12-5	TRBD1	.	TRBJ1-5	CASGSGPRGPNQPQHF	TGTGCTAGTGGTTCGGGTCCGAGGGGGCCCAATCAGCCCCAGCATTTT
TRBV5-4	TRBD2	.	TRBJ2-1	CASSLGVLAGVEQFF	TGTGCCAGCAGCTTGGGGGTTCTAGCGGGGGTTGAGCAGTTCTTC
TRBV7-9	.	.	TRBJ1-2	CASGTDGYTF	TGTGCCAGCGGAACAGATGGCTACACCTTC
TRBV7-2	.	once	TRBJ2-2	CASSLGVRTGELFF	TGTGCCAGCAGCTTAGGGGTGAGGACCGGGGAGCTGTTTTTT
TRBV30	.	.	TRBJ2-5	CAWGGAASIRTQYF	TGTGCCTGGGGGGGGGCCGCGTCGATCCGGACCCAGTACTTC
TRBV6-1	.	few	TRBJ1-2	CASSRDYGYTF	TGTGCCAGCAGCAGGGACTATGGCTACACCTTC
TRBV7-6	TRBD2	few	TRBJ2-5	CASSLLAGASGETQYF	TGTGCCAGCAGCTTACTAGCGGGGGCCTCGGGGGAGACCCAGTACTTC
TRBV2	.	.	TRBJ1-4	CASSGGLGNEKLFF	TGTGCCAGCAGTGGGGGGCTCGGTAATGAAAAACTGTTTTTT
TRBV11-3	TRBD2	.	TRBJ2-1	CASSLPRTSGGAGSYNEQFF	TGTGCCAGCAGCTTACCCCGGACTAGCGGGGGGGCCGGCTCCTACAATGAGCAGTTCTTC
TRBV2	.	.	TRBJ2-3	CASSEGPASDTQYF	TGTGCCAGCAGTGAGGGGCCCGCCTCGGATACGCAGTATTTT
TRBV19	TRBD1	.	TRBJ2-7	CASSAGTGDINEQYF	TGTGCCAGTAGTGCCGGGACAGGGGACATCAACGAGCAGTACTTC
TRBV5-1	TRBD2	.	TRBJ2-1	CASSQSGTRGTGEQFF	TGCGCCAGCAGCCAATCCGGGACTAGAGGTACAGGTGAGCAGTTCTTC
TRBV19	.	.	TRBJ1-2	CASSRRLDGYTF	TGTGCCAGTAGTAGGAGGCTCGATGGCTACACCTTC
TRBV25-1	.	medium-sized	TRBJ1-3	CASTPGDTIYF	TGTGCCAGCACCCCCGGGGACACCATATATTTT
TRBV4-2	.	.	TRBJ2-2	CASSQVTGGGTGELFF	TGTGCCAGCAGCCAAGTTACAGGGGGGGGCACCGGGGAGCTGTTTTTT
TRBV6-6	TRBD1	.	TRBJ2-7	CASSYAGTGQNEQYF	TGTGCCAGCAGTTATGCCGGGACAGGCCAGAACGAGCAGTACTTC
TRBV4-1	.	.	TRBJ2-5	CASSLEGYQGFPLQETQYF	TGCGCCAGCAGCCTAGAAGGGTACCAGGGGTTCCCACTCCAAGAGACCCAGTACTTC
TRBV4-1	TRBD2	.	TRBJ2-5	CASSQTSGGQETQYF	TGCGCCAGCAGCCAAACTAGCGGGGGGCAAGAGACCCAGTACTTC
TRBV6-6	TRBD1	.	TRBJ1-1	CASIDRGLDTEAFF	TGTGCCAGCATAGACAGGGGGCTGGACACTGAAGCTTTCTTT
TRBV10-3	TRBD1	.	TRBJ2-7	CAISEGDRAYEQYF	TGTGCCATCAGTGAAGGGGACAGGGCCTACGAGCAGTACTTC
TRBV7-6	.	.	TRBJ2-1	CASSLSPSNEQFF	TGTGCCAGCAGCTTATCCCCCAGTAATGAGCAGTTCTTC
TRBV11-3	.	.	TRBJ1-2	CASSLVNSNYGYTF	TGTGCCAGCAGCTTAGTGAACTCTAACTATGGCTACACCTTC
TRBV2	.	.	TRBJ2-7	CASSDGGRYEQYF	TGTGCCAGCAGTGACGGAGGCCGCTACGAGCAGTACTTC
TRBV5-5	TRBD2	.	TRBJ2-2	CASSLPSGSNTGELFF	TGTGCCAGCAGCTTGCCTAGCGGGTCCAACACCGGGGAGCTGTTTTTT